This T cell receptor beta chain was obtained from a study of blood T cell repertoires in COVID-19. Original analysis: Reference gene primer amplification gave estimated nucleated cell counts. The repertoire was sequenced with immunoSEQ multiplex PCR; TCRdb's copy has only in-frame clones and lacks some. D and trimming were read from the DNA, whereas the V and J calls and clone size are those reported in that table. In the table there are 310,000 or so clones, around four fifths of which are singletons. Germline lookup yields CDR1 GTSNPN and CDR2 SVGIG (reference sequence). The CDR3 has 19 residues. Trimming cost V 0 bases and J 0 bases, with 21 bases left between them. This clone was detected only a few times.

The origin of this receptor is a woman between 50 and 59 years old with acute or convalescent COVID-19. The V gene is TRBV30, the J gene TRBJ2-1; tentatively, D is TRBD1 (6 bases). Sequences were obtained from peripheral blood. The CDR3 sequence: CAWSVSLWNRDRSYNEQFF. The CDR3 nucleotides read TGTGCCTGGAGTGTATCGCTTTGGAACAGGGATCGCTCCTACAATGAGCAGTTCTTC. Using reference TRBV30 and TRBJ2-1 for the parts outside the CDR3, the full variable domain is SQTIHQWPATLVQPVGSPLSLECTVEGTSNPNLYWYRQAAGRGLQLLFYSVGIGQISSEVPQNLSASRPQDRQFILSSKKLLLSDSGFYLCAWSVSLWNRDRSYNEQFFGPGTRLTVL.